The 8 T cell receptor beta chains below were found in one sample sequenced in a study of T cell responses to AZD1222 COVID-19 vaccine. Produced via immunoSEQ multiplex PCR; TCRdb's table is partial and in-frame only. The table records roughly 15,000 clones, around 83% of them present only once. Here the sequenced sample was peripheral blood, taken 28 days after the second AZD1222 dose. Source of these receptors: an adult who received the AZD1222 COVID-19 vaccine.

This clone was seen a handful of times. This rearrangement joins TRBV4-2 to TRBJ2-1, with no clear D. The V and J ends lost 1 base and 6 bases respectively, with 10 bases between them. The CDR3 has 14 residues. CDR1 and CDR2 from the germline V gene are LGHNA and YNFKEQ. CDR3 region: CASSQGTDRNEQFF. The CDR3 coding sequence is TGTGCCAGCAGCCAAGGGACCGACCGCAATGAGCAGTTCTTC.

The chain links TRBV11-3 to TRBJ2-7; D perhaps matches TRBD2 (5 bases). The CDR3 runs to 12 residues. The V and J ends lost 5 bases and 7 bases respectively, with 12 bases between them. CDR1 is SGHNT, CDR2 YENEEA, per germline. Written as DNA, the CDR3 is TGTGCCAGCAGCCCAATCAGCGGAGAGCAGTACTTC. Translated: CASSPISGEQYF.

This clone was counted a single time. V usage is TRBV7-9 and J usage is TRBJ2-2; D uncertain. There are 13 residues in the CDR3. Germline V gene data show CDR1 as SEHNR and CDR2 as FQNEAQ (reference sequence). The ends were cut back, 2 bases at V and 9 bases at J, with 10 bases in the middle. The CDR3 DNA reads as TGTGCCAGCAGCTTACGGACCTCGCGGGAGCTGTTTTTT. Translated: CASSLRTSRELFF.

V usage is TRBV7-2 and J usage is TRBJ2-3; the D gene is possibly TRBD2 (6 bases). Germline-derived CDR1 and CDR2 are SGHTA and FQGNSA. CDR3 size: 15 residues. V lost 5 bases to trimming and J lost 3 bases, with 15 bases between them. The CDR3 sequence: CASSPGGYGTDTQYF. In nucleotides, the CDR3 is TGTGCCAGCAGCCCAGGAGGGTACGGGACAGATACGCAGTATTTT.

The chain couples TRBV24-1 to TRBJ1-2; D remains ambiguous. The germline gives CDR1 KGHDR, CDR2 SFDVKD. V dropped 1 base and J dropped 5 bases, with 10 bases sitting between them. The CDR3 runs to 14 residues. CDR3 sequence: CATSDFEHTYGYTF. In nucleotides, the CDR3 is TGTGCCACCAGTGATTTCGAACATACTTATGGCTACACCTTC.

The chain is built from TRBV7-2 and TRBJ2-1, with 9 bases aligning to TRBD1. CDR1 is SGHTA and CDR2 is FQGNSA in the germline V gene. This CDR3 is 17 amino acids long. Losses at the gene ends were 2 bases for V and 3 bases for J; bases not matched to a gene: 8. As DNA, the CDR3 is TGTGCCAGCAGCTTAACCGGGACAGGGAAAATCTACAATGAGCAGTTCTTC. Amino acids: CASSLTGTGKIYNEQFF.

This clone turned up a few times. V and J are TRBV4-3 and TRBJ2-2; 11 bases are a match to TRBD2. CDR1 and CDR2 from the germline V gene are LGHNA and YSLEER. CDR3 size: 15 residues. V was clipped by 1 base and J by 13 bases; unmatched bases: 8. The CDR3 sequence: CASSQGLAGGQRLFF. The CDR3 DNA is TGCGCCAGCAGCCAAGGGTTAGCGGGGGGGCAAAGGCTGTTTTTT.

This clone came up a few times. V gene TRBV28 combines with J gene TRBJ2-1; 7 bases map to TRBD2. This CDR3 is 16 amino acids long. Germline V gene sequence: CDR1 MDHEN, CDR2 SYDVKM. J lost 3 bases, V lost 6 bases, and 11 bases had no gene match. The chain's CDR3 is CASSPAGGGIYNEQFF. DNA for the CDR3: TGTGCCAGCAGCCCGGCGGGCGGGGGAATCTACAATGAGCAGTTCTTC.